The rows below give T cell receptor beta chains drawn from one sample of a study of cytomegalovirus exposure and HLA in healthy donors. Sequencing was performed with immunoSEQ multiplex PCR; in TCRdb, only in-frame clones are kept and a portion is missing. The sample includes 100,000 to 150,000 clones, 88% of them seen just once. The sequencing input was PBMCs. These receptors were taken from a man under 40 in good health and CMV-seronegative. Both conserved end residues are part of each CDR3. The order of the fields is J gene, V gene, clone size, D gene, CDR3 protein, CDR3 DNA. The D gene is left open where the match is weak. Size tells how often a clone was seen (once, few, many) or the class of an expanded clone, and some rows leave it out.

j_call: TRBJ2-7
v_call: TRBV19
clone_size: .
d_call: TRBD2
cdr3_aa: CASSIPTSGATYEQYF
cdr3_nt: TGTGCCAGTAGTATCCCGACTAGCGGGGCGACCTACGAGCAGTACTTC

j_call: TRBJ1-5
v_call: TRBV10-2
clone_size: once
d_call: .
cdr3_aa: CASRPQGDNQPQHF
cdr3_nt: TGCGCCAGCAGACCACAGGGAGACAATCAGCCCCAGCATTTT

j_call: TRBJ2-1
v_call: TRBV7-2
clone_size: .
d_call: .
cdr3_aa: CASSPLLASSYNEQFF
cdr3_nt: TGTGCCAGCAGCCCTTTACTAGCTAGCTCCTACAATGAGCAGTTCTTC

j_call: TRBJ2-7
v_call: TRBV10-1
clone_size: .
d_call: .
cdr3_aa: CASSGGHVYEQYF
cdr3_nt: TGCGCCAGCAGTGGGGGACACGTCTACGAGCAGTACTTC

j_call: TRBJ2-7
v_call: TRBV7-3
clone_size: once
d_call: .
cdr3_aa: CASSSAGTTYEQYF
cdr3_nt: TGTGCCAGCAGCTCCGCCGGGACAACCTACGAGCAGTACTTC

j_call: TRBJ1-1
v_call: TRBV7-9
clone_size: .
d_call: .
cdr3_aa: CASSSQTAYTSGEAFF
cdr3_nt: TGTGCCAGCAGCTCGCAGACAGCCTACACGTCTGGTGAAGCTTTCTTT

j_call: TRBJ1-1
v_call: TRBV6-6
clone_size: .
d_call: .
cdr3_aa: CASRLTTLLTEAFF
cdr3_nt: TGTGCCAGCAGATTGACAACCCTTTTGACTGAAGCTTTCTTT

j_call: TRBJ1-1
v_call: TRBV20-1
clone_size: .
d_call: .
cdr3_aa: CSARHRFEAFF
cdr3_nt: TGCAGTGCTAGACACAGGTTTGAAGCTTTCTTT

j_call: TRBJ2-3
v_call: TRBV19
clone_size: .
d_call: .
cdr3_aa: CASSSGSGDTQYF
cdr3_nt: TGTGCCAGTAGTAGCGGGTCTGGGGATACGCAGTATTTT

j_call: TRBJ2-1
v_call: TRBV10-3
clone_size: .
d_call: TRBD1
cdr3_aa: CAISEGTVYEQFF
cdr3_nt: TGTGCCATCAGTGAGGGGACAGTCTATGAGCAGTTCTTC

j_call: TRBJ2-7
v_call: TRBV2
clone_size: .
d_call: .
cdr3_aa: CASIRTASSYEQYF
cdr3_nt: TGTGCCAGCATTAGGACTGCCAGCTCCTACGAGCAGTACTTC

j_call: TRBJ2-3
v_call: TRBV25-1
clone_size: .
d_call: TRBD2
cdr3_aa: CASSEYKREGQDTQYF
cdr3_nt: TGTGCCAGCAGTGAGTATAAGCGGGAGGGCCAAGATACGCAGTATTTT

j_call: TRBJ1-4
v_call: TRBV10-3
clone_size: .
d_call: TRBD1
cdr3_aa: CAISVQGKANEKLFF
cdr3_nt: TGTGCCATCAGTGTACAGGGGAAAGCTAATGAAAAACTGTTTTTT

j_call: TRBJ2-3
v_call: TRBV5-6
clone_size: .
d_call: .
cdr3_aa: CASSPEKRLDTQYF
cdr3_nt: TGTGCCAGCAGCCCCGAGAAGCGGTTGGATACGCAGTATTTT

j_call: TRBJ2-5
v_call: TRBV9
clone_size: .
d_call: .
cdr3_aa: CASSVADGSRETQYF
cdr3_nt: TGTGCCAGCAGCGTAGCTGACGGGAGTCGAGAGACCCAGTACTTC

j_call: TRBJ1-2
v_call: TRBV5-5
clone_size: .
d_call: .
cdr3_aa: CASSPSTDPTNYGYTF
cdr3_nt: TGTGCCAGCAGCCCCTCGACAGATCCTACTAACTATGGCTACACCTTC